Each of the 17 T cell receptor beta chains below was sequenced from the same sample in a study of T-cell memory formation after mild COVID-19. TCRdb fed the 5' RACE reads into MiXCR, producing one record per CDR3 protein. The data show 300,000 to 350,000 distinct CDR3 sequences, less than 20% seen once. Sequencing was performed on PBMCs or a T cell subset sorted from them (not recorded which). These receptor sequences come from a man between 18 and 35 years old who had mild COVID-19 (a few samples of this study predate the infection). Cell type and time point are not known.

This clonotype was picked up a small number of times. The J gene is TRBJ1-1, the V gene TRBV20-1; D not resolved. Trimming took off 5 bases at V and 4 bases at J, with 17 bases between the two ends. This CDR3 comprises 14 residues. Germline assignment: CDR1 DFQATT and CDR2 SNEGSKA (reference sequence). This CDR3 reads CSARLRTVTTEAFF. CDR3 nucleotide sequence: TGCAGTGCTCGGTTAAGGACGGTTACCACTGAAGCTTTCTTT.

This clonotype was picked up a small number of times. V usage is TRBV6-2 or TRBV6-3 and J usage is TRBJ2-7; 9 nucleotides line up with TRBD2. Germline V gene data show CDR1 as MNHEY and CDR2 as SVGEGT. This CDR3 spans 12 amino acids. V shed 9 bases and J 0 bases; nucleotides not matched to a gene: 0. The CDR3 sequence: CASSGSSYEQYV. CDR3 in DNA: TGTGCCAGTAGCGGGAGCTCCTACGAGCAGTACGTC.

This chain joins TRBV6-5 and TRBJ2-1, with TRBD2 matching over 8 bases. The germline V gene has CDR1 MNHEY and CDR2 SVGAGI. Unmatched junction bases numbered 10, after V lost 0 bases and J lost 9 bases. The CDR3 is 16 amino acids. The CDR3 here is CASSYSKNRGGLEQFF. CDR3 DNA sequence: TGTGCCAGCAGTTACTCGAAAAACCGGGGGGGGCTTGAGCAGTTCTTC.

The chain joins TRBV30 to TRBJ1-2; 11 bases agree with TRBD1. Germline assignment: CDR1 GTSNPN and CDR2 SVGIG (reference sequence). After removal of 2 bases from V and 7 bases from J, the junction contained 3 bases not matched to a gene. This CDR3 spans 13 amino acids. The CDR3 coding sequence is TGTGCCTGGAGTCCGGGACAGGGGGGTGGCTACACCTTC. Encoded protein: CAWSPGQGGGYTF.

The table lists this clonotype with a few counts. The chain joins TRBV7-9 to TRBJ2-3, with D possibly matching TRBD1 (5 bases). Trimming stripped 5 bases from V and 3 bases from J, with 15 bases between. The germline V gene has CDR1 SEHNR and CDR2 FQNEAQ (reference sequence). The CDR3 is made up of 15 amino acids. CDR3: CASSPGWGLTDTQYF. CDR3 bases: TGTGCCAGCAGCCCGGGCTGGGGCCTAACAGATACGCAGTATTTT. The full variable domain, completed using reference TRBV7-9 and TRBJ2-3, is DTGVSQNPRHKITKRGQNVTFRCDPISEHNRLYWYRQTLGQGPEFLTYFQNEAQLEKSRLLSDRFSAERPKGSFSTLEIQRTEQGDSAMYLCASSPGWGLTDTQYFGPGTRLTVL.

In this sample, this clonotype turned up a few times. The chain links TRBV6-1 to TRBJ1-2; 9 bases agree with TRBD1. The CDR3 consists of 11 residues. Germline CDR1 and CDR2: MNHNS and SASEGT. V was clipped by 10 bases and J by 6 bases; unmatched bases: 3. This chain's CDR3 is CATGDRDGYTF. In DNA form, the CDR3 reads TGTGCCACCGGGGACAGGGATGGCTACACCTTC.

This clonotype was detected a few times. This chain links TRBV20-1 with TRBJ1-4; D is ambiguous. Germline assignment: CDR1 DFQATT and CDR2 SNEGSKA (reference sequence). The V end was cut by 6 bases, the J end by 6 bases, with 8 bases between. The CDR3 totals 11 residues. This chain's CDR3 is CSALRDEKLFF. CDR3 coding DNA: TGCAGTGCCCTGAGGGATGAAAAACTGTTTTTT.

Only a few counts were recorded for this clonotype. The chain combines TRBV20-1 with TRBJ1-1, with D tentatively TRBD1 (6 bases). V dropped 6 bases and J dropped 9 bases, with 17 bases sitting between them. Germline V gives CDR1 DFQATT, CDR2 SNEGSKA (reference sequence). This CDR3 comprises 12 residues. CDR3 sequence reads: CSALQDRLKAFF. CDR3 DNA: TGCAGTGCACTCCAAGACAGGCTGAAAGCTTTCTTT.

This clonotype was picked up one time. This chain uses TRBV7-9 with TRBJ1-2, with D hard to call. There are 12 residues in the CDR3. V was trimmed by 5 bases and J by 4 bases, leaving 8 bases between them. Germline V gene lookup returns CDR1 SEHNR and CDR2 FQNEAQ (reference sequence). CDR3 protein: CASSLGLYGYTF. The CDR3 coding sequence is TGTGCCAGCAGCCTCGGCCTCTATGGCTACACCTTC.

V usage is TRBV27 and J usage is TRBJ2-3, with D perhaps TRBD1 or TRBD2 (5 bases each). CDR1 is MNHEY and CDR2 is SMNVEV in the germline V gene (reference sequence). V lost 6 bases and J lost 5, with 12 bases in between. The CDR3 length is 13 residues. CDR3 sequence: CASRLGVRDTQYF. DNA for the CDR3: TGTGCCAGCAGATTGGGGGTGCGAGATACGCAGTATTTT.

The rearrangement links TRBV3-1 to TRBJ1-1; 7 bases agree with TRBD1. The CDR3 extends over 12 amino acids. The germline V gene encodes CDR1 LGHDT and CDR2 YNNKEL (reference sequence). The CDR3 sequence: CASTGTGTEAFF. Written as DNA, the CDR3 is TGTGCTTCGACAGGGACGGGGACTGAAGCTTTCTTT.

This clonotype was detected a few times. This chain joins TRBV20-1 and TRBJ2-7, with 8 positions matching TRBD2. CDR1 and CDR2 from the germline V gene are DFQATT and SNEGSKA (reference sequence). The CDR3 covers 19 residues. Trimming cost V 0 bases and J 7 bases; bases outside gene matches: 23. CDR3 residues: CSARDPSAGGTRDGREQYF. DNA for the CDR3: TGCAGTGCTAGAGACCCCTCCGCGGGGGGTACCCGTGATGGTCGGGAGCAGTACTTC.

The gene calls are TRBV27 and TRBJ2-3; TRBD2 aligns across 13 bases. V trimming: 0 bases; J trimming: 2 bases; junction bases outside the gene matches: 8. CDR1 MNHEY and CDR2 SMNVEV come from the germline V gene (reference sequence). The CDR3 covers 19 residues. The CDR3 loop reads CASSLSGGLAGQITDTQYF. In DNA, the CDR3 is TGTGCCAGCAGTTTATCCGGGGGACTAGCGGGGCAAATCACAGATACGCAGTATTTT.

This clonotype was seen more than once but under ten times. The chain combines TRBV4-2 with TRBJ2-4; 9 bases are shared with TRBD1. The germline CDR1 and CDR2 sequences are LGHNA and YNFKEQ. There are 15 residues in the CDR3. The trim removed 3 bases at V and 8 bases at J, leaving 8 bases unmatched. The chain's CDR3 is CASSHRQGVGDIQYF. CDR3 nucleotides: TGTGCCAGCAGCCATAGACAGGGGGTAGGAGACATTCAGTACTTC.

The chain uses TRBV12-3 or TRBV12-4 and TRBJ2-5, with D unresolved. CDR3 length: 13 residues. Between the trimmed V and J ends, which lost 2 bases and 0 bases, there was a span of 4 bases. CDR3 coding DNA: TGTGCCAGCAGTTTACTAGACCAAGAGACCCAGTACTTC. As protein: CASSLLDQETQYF.

The rearrangement joins TRBV5-1 to TRBJ1-6; 8 bases line up with TRBD1. With 4 bases clipped from V and 10 bases from J, the junction kept 7 bases outside the gene matches. Per the germline V gene, CDR1 is SGHRS and CDR2 is YFSETQ. The CDR3 extends over 14 amino acids. The CDR3 DNA follows: TGCGCCAGCAGCACTGACAGGGGCGGGTCACCCCTCCACTTT. Translation: CASSTDRGGSPLHF.

The chain uses TRBV4-2 and TRBJ1-4; a weak D match, TRBD1 (5 bases). V lost 4 bases and J lost 7, with 13 bases in between. The germline V gene encodes CDR1 LGHNA and CDR2 YNFKEQ. The CDR3 has 14 amino acids. CDR3: CASSRGQGGEKLFF. CDR3 in DNA: TGTGCCAGCAGCCGAGGTCAGGGAGGTGAAAAACTGTTTTTT.